Here is one T cell receptor (beta chain) with its context. Its antigen has not been determined. It has no much larger one-base neighbor in the sample; base qualities were not kept. The immunoSEQ Assay, a bias-controlled multiplex PCR, was used to amplify TCRbeta CDR3 regions from genomic DNA. Per the original workflow: The number of nucleated cells in each sample was estimated from the amplification of reference gene primers within the assay. To quantify the absolute abundance of each unique TCRbeta CDR3 rearrangement, sequence reads were collapsed and filtered. For each sample, productive Simpson clonality was calculated by taking the square root of Simpson's diversity index across productive rearrangements. Entries here come from immuneACCESS through TCRdb and include only in-frame sequences with V and J called. Some clones fail to appear in such tables; in the studies checked, an unresolved V gene covers under half of the shortfall, and the cause of the remainder is unknown. The V and J calls and the clone size are those of that table, but D and trimming were determined from the DNA. Recorded for this sample are roughly 300,000 clones; around 90% of them occurred a single time. The top ten clonotypes cover roughly 7% of the sample.

The CDR3 covers 15 residues, taking in both the cysteine and the phenylalanine. The entry retains the CDR3 DNA only, 45 bases that are in frame from base 1. For this chain, trimming is 7 bases at the V end and 15 bases at the J end, and the number of junction bases without a gene match is 16. The germline V gene provides CDR1 SNHLY and CDR2 FYNNEI. The entry originates in a study of blood T cell repertoires in COVID-19 (dated by TCRdb to 2020 to 2021). Study-level background: The collaborator samples originated in the United States, Italy and Spain and spanned the acute and convalescent phases of COVID-19. The material from the prospective study consisted of cDNA or gDNA derived from T cells, B-cell-depleted T cells, or PBMCs. The dataset comprised deeply sampled blood TCRbeta repertoires from subjects exposed to, actively infected with, or recovered from COVID-19. The repertoires were made available in a free public database intended to serve as a resource for research on the immune response to SARS-CoV-2. Samples came from the ongoing ImmuneRACE study (first 160 participants) plus 1,254 subjects from 6 global collaborators. Sample metadata almost always included a de-identified subject ID, COVID-19 status, age in years and sex. Where available, HLA class I and class II types were obtained from metadata supplied by the sample provider rather than from assay-based typing.

One collaborating source in Seattle enrolled patients during active infection and followed them longitudinally through the course of disease. Whole blood was collected in K2EDTA tubes by collaborating institutions according to the institutions' own protocols. For TCRbeta analysis, collaborator samples were shipped as frozen whole blood, as isolated PBMCs, or as DNA extracted from either sample type. Results and caveats for the whole study, not just this receptor: The quantity of clinical and demographic metadata differed by source and by participant and was supplied without curation.

The sequenced sample was peripheral blood. The source of this sequence is a woman in her twenties or thirties with COVID-19, enrolled during active disease. The rearranged chain carries TRBV2 and TRBJ2-1; 12 middle bases align to TRBD2. The sequenced DNA: TGTGCCAGCAAGATTCTAGCGGGAGGGCCGAGGTATCTGTTCTTC. The translation is CASKILAGGPRYLFF.